The sequence of this TCR beta chain was determined in a study of post-analysis software for immune sequencing data. Across the whole study: Clinical courses comprised relapsing-remitting, secondary progressive and progressive-relapsing multiple sclerosis. General study results and limits: Compared against controls, patients with multiple sclerosis displayed significantly lower normalized Chao1 diversity. There were several TRBV segments more frequent in patients than controls, and TRBV5-6, TRBV5-1 and TRBV20-1 were among them. F-measure co-clustering was strong for batch-matched samples.

Unique-molecular-identifier-tagged TCR beta cDNA libraries were used. Researchers reported some 500,000 cDNA molecules coming from roughly 0.93 to 9.6 million T cells. TCRdb used MiXCR to reprocess the PCR reads, holding one entry per CDR3 protein. The repertoire holds fewer than 850,000 distinct CDR3 sequences, with about 27% as singletons. V lost 2 bases and J lost 0, with 7 bases in between. The CDR3 totals 14 residues. The sample holds one count of this clonotype. Its antigen is not known. The specimen sequenced was blood. The chain recombines TRBV12-3 or TRBV12-4 with TRBJ1-1; D gene unclear. This clonotype was obtained from a girl between 5 and 17 years old with multiple sclerosis. The CDR3, as DNA: TGTGCCAGCAGTTTAAAGACCTTGAACACTGAAGCTTTCTTT. Translation: CASSLKTLNTEAFF.